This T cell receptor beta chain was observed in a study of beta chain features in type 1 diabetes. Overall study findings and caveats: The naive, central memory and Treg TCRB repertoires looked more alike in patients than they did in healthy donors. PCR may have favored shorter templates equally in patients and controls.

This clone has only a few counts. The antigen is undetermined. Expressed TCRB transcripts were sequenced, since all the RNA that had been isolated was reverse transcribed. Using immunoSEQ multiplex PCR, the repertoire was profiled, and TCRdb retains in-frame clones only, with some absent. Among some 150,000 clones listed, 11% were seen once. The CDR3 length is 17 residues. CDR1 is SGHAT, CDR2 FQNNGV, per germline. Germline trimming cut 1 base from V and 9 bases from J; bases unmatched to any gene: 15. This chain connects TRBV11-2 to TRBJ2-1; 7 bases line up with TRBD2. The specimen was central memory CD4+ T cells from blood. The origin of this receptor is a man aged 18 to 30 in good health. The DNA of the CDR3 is TGTGCCAGCAGCTTAGTGTTTGGGGGGAGGGCCTCGGCTGAGCAGTTCTTC. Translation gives CASSLVFGGRASAEQFF.